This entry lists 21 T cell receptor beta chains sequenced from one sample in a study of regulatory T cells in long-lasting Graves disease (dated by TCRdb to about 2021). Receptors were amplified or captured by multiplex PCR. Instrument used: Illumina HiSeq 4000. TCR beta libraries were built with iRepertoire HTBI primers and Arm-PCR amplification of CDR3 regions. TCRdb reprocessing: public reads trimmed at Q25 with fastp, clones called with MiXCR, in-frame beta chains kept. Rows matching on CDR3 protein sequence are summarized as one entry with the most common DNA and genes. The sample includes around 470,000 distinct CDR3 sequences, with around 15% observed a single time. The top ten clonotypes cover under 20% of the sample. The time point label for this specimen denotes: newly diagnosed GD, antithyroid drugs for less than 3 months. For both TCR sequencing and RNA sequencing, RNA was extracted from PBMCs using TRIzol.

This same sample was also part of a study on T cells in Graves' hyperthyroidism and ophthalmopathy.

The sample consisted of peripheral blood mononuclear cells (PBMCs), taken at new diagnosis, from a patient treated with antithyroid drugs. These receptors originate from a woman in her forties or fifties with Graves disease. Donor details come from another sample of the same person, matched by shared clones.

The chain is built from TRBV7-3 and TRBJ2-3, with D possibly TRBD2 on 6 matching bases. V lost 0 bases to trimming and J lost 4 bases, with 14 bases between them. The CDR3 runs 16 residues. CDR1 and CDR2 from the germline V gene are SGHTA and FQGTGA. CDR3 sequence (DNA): TGTGCCAGCAGCTTAACCGGGGGTACCTTTTCAGATACGCAGTATTTT. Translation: CASSLTGGTFSDTQYF.

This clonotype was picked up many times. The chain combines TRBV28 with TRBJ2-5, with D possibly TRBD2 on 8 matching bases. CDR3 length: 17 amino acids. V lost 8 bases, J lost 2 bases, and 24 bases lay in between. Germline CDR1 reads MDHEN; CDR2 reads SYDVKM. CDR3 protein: CASHIGRGRRKQETQYF. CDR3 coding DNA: TGTGCCAGCCACATCGGGAGGGGGCGTAGAAAGCAAGAGACCCAGTACTTC.

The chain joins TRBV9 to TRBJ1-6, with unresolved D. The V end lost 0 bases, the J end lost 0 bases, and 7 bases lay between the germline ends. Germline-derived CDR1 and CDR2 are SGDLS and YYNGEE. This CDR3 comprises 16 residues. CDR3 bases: TGTGCCAGCAGCGTAGATATGAGCTCCTATAATTCACCCCTCCACTTT. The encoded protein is CASSVDMSSYNSPLHF.

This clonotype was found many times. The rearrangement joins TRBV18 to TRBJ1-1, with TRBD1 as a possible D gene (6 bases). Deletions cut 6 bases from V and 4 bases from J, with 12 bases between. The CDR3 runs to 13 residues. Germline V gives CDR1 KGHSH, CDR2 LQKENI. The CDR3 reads CASSQGTLTEAFF. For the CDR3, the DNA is TGTGCCAGCTCTCAGGGGACCCTCACTGAAGCTTTCTTT.

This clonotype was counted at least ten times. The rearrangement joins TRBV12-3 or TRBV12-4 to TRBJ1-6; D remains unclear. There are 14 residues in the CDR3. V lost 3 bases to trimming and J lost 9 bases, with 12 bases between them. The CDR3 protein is CASSFLVLGSPLHF. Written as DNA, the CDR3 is TGTGCCAGCAGTTTTTTGGTGTTGGGTTCACCCCTCCACTTT.

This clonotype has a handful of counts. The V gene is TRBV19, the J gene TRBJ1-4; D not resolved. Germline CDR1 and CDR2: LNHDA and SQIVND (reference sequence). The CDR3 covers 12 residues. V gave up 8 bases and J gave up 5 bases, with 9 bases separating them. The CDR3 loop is CASQKGNEKLFF. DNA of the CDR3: TGTGCCAGTCAGAAGGGAAATGAAAAACTGTTTTTT.

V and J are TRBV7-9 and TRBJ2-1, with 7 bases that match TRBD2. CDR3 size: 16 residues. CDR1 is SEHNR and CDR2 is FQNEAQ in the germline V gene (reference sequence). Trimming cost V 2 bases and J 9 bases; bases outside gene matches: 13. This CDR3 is CASSLYPGLRITEQFF. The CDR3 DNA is TGTGCCAGCAGCTTATATCCGGGACTACGTATTACTGAGCAGTTCTTC.

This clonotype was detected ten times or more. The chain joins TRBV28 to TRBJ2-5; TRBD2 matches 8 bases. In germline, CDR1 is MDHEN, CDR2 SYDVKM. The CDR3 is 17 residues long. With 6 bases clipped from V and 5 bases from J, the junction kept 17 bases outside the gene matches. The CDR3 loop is CASSPFTGREDVETQYF. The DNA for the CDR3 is TGTGCCAGCAGCCCCTTTACTGGGCGGGAGGATGTGGAGACCCAGTACTTC.

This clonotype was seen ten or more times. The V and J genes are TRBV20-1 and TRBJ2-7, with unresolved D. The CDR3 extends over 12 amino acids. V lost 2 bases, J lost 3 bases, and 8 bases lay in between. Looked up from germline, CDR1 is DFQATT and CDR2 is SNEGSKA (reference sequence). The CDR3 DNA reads TGCAGTGCTAGATCCACTGGCTACGAGCAGTACTTC. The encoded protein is CSARSTGYEQYF.

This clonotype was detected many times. CDR3 sequence (DNA): TGTGCCAGCAGCCCTAGCAGGGGCCAGGGCAGGCCTGAAGCTTTCTTT. It codes for CASSPSRGQGRPEAFF. The rearrangement uses TRBV12-3 or TRBV12-4 and TRBJ1-1; TRBD1 is a possible D gene (6 bases). The CDR3 has 16 amino acids. V was pared by 6 bases and J by 6 bases, with 23 bases between.

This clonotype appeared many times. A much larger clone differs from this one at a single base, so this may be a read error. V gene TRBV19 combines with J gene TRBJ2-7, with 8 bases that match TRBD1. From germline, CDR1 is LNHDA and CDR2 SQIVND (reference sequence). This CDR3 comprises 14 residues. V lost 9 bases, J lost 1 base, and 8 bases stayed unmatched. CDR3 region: CASSPRTGSYEQYF. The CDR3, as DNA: TGTGCCAGCAGCCCCAGGACAGGGTCCTACGAGCAGTACTTC.

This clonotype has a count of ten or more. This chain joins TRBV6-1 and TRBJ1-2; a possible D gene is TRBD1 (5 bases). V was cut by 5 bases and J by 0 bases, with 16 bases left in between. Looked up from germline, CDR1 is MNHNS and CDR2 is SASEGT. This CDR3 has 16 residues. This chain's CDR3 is CASSPSKAGTNYGYTF. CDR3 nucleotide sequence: TGTGCCAGCAGTCCCTCAAAGGCAGGGACTAACTATGGCTACACCTTC.

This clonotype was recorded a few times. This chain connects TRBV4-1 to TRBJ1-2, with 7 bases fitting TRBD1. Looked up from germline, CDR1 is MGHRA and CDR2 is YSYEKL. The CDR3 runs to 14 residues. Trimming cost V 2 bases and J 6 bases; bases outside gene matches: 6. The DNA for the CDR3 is TGCGCCAGCAGCCAACGGACAGGTCGGGATGGCTACACCTTC. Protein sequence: CASSQRTGRDGYTF.

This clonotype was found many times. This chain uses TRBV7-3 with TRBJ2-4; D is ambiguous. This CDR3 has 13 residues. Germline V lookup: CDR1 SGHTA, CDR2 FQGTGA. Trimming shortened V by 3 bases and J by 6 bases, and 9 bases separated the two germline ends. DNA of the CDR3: TGTGCCAGCAGCTTCCAGGCTGGAAACATTCAGTACTTC. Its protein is CASSFQAGNIQYF.

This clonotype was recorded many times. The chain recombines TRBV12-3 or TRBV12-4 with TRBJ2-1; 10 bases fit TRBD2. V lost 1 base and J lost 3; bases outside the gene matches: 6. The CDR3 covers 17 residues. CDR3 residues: CASSLGLAGDHYNEQFF. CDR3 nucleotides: TGTGCCAGCAGTTTAGGGCTAGCGGGAGACCACTACAATGAGCAGTTCTTC.

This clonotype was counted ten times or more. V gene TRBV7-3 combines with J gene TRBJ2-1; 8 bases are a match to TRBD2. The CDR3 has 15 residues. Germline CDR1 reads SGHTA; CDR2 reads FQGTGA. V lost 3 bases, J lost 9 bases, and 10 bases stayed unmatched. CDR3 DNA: TGTGCCAGCAGCTTTCTGAGCGGGGGAGGAGGTGAGCAGTTCTTC. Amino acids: CASSFLSGGGGEQFF.

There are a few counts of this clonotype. The CDR3 region has the DNA TGTGCCAGTAGTATAATTACTCGGAGCGACAATGAGCAGTTCTTC. It translates to CASSIITRSDNEQFF. The genes are TRBV19 and TRBJ2-1; D is ambiguous. This CDR3 has 15 amino acids. Germline lookup yields CDR1 LNHDA and CDR2 SQIVND (reference sequence). Trimming took 2 bases from V and 5 from J, leaving 13 bases between them.

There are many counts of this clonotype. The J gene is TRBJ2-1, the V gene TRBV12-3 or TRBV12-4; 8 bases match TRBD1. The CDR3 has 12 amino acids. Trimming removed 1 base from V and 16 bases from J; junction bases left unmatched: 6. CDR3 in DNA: TGTGCCAGCAGTTTAGGTGGACAGGGAGAATTCTTC. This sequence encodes CASSLGGQGEFF.

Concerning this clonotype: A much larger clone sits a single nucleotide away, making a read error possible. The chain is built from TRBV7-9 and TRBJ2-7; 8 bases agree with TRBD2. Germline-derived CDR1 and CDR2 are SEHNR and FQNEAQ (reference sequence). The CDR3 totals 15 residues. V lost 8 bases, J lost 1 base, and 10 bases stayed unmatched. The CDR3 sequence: CASGLTGTSSYEQYF. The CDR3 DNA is TGTGCCAGCGGCCTCACCGGGACTAGTTCCTACGAGCAGTACTTC.

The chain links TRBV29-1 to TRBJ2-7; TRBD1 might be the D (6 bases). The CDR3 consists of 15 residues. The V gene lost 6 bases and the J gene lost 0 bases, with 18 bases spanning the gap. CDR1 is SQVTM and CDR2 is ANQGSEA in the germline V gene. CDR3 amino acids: CSVDGEGGDSYEQYF. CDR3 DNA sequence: TGCAGCGTAGATGGAGAAGGGGGAGACTCCTACGAGCAGTACTTC.

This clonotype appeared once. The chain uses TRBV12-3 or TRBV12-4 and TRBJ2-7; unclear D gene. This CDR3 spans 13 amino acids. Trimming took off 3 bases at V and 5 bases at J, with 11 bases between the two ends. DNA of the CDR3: TGTGCCAGCAGTTTTGCAGGCAAACACGAGCAGTACTTC. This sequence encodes CASSFAGKHEQYF.